Shown below are 15 T cell receptor beta chains from a single sample sequenced in a study of T cell repertoires in cytomegalovirus infection. TCRdb re-analysed the reads in MiXCR, keeping a single row per CDR3 protein. The sample carries roughly 990,000 distinct CDR3 sequences, roughly 30% recorded once. Their cognate antigens are unknown. The sequenced sample was cultured CD8+ T cells from PBMCs, obtained from culture after CMV antigen stimulation. The receptors were gathered from a human donor in good health (CMV status not recorded). Some clones in this sample may be carry-over from other donors' samples.

This clonotype has more than one count but fewer than ten. J is TRBJ2-5 and V is TRBV27; no reliable D call. V gave up 3 bases and J gave up 1 base, with 6 bases separating them. The length of the CDR3 is 13 residues. Germline lookup yields CDR1 MNHEY and CDR2 SMNVEV (reference sequence). CDR3 sequence (DNA): TGTGCCAGCAGTTTTGCCTTCCAAGAGACCCAGTACTTC. Translated, it gives CASSFAFQETQYF.

This clonotype was seen a handful of times. The chain joins TRBV28 to TRBJ1-4; D is possibly TRBD1 (5 bases). This CDR3 has 14 amino acids. The germline CDR1 and CDR2 sequences are MDHEN and SYDVKM. Between the trimmed V and J ends, which lost 5 bases and 8 bases, there was a span of 15 bases. The CDR3 region is CASSRGDRGEKLFF. CDR3 in DNA: TGTGCCAGCAGTCGAGGGGACCGGGGCGAAAAACTGTTTTTT.

Concerning this clonotype itself: One end of the junction varies from germline; a read error may be responsible. The V call is TRBV27, the J call TRBJ2-3; D is perhaps TRBD1 (5 bases). In germline, CDR1 is MNHEY, CDR2 SMNVEV (reference sequence). The length of the CDR3 is 11 residues. The CDR3 here is CVSRDTDTQYF. The DNA of the CDR3 is TGTGTCAGCAGGGACACAGATACGCAGTATTTT.

The chain employs TRBV27 and TRBJ2-2; 8 nucleotides match TRBD1. V was clipped by 4 bases and J by 5 bases; unmatched bases: 9. Germline CDR1 MNHEY, CDR2 SMNVEV (reference sequence). CDR3 size: 16 residues. The DNA for the CDR3 is TGTGCCAGCAGTTCTATCTCGGACAGGGTGACCGGGGAGCTGTTTTTT. This sequence encodes CASSSISDRVTGELFF.

The chain couples TRBV2 to TRBJ1-1, with D unclear. The CDR3 totals 16 residues. Germline lookup yields CDR1 SNHLY and CDR2 FYNNEI. Trimming took off 8 bases at V and 3 bases at J, with 22 bases between the two ends. CDR3 in amino acids: CASANSAKSGYTEAFF. As DNA, the CDR3 is TGTGCCAGCGCCAATTCAGCAAAGAGCGGGTACACTGAAGCTTTCTTT.

A few counts support this clonotype. This sequence joins TRBV7-3 and TRBJ2-1; 7 positions agree with TRBD1. With V trimmed by 0 bases and J by 4 bases, 3 bases remained unmatched. The CDR3 has 15 amino acids. Germline CDR1 SGHTA, CDR2 FQGTGA. CDR3 bases: TGTGCCAGCAGCTTAACCCCGACAGGGTACAATGAGCAGTTCTTC. Protein sequence: CASSLTPTGYNEQFF.

This clonotype was counted a few times. The chain carries TRBV7-9 and TRBJ1-5; no clear D. The CDR3 has 14 amino acids. Trimming pared 5 bases from V and 1 base from J, leaving 9 bases between. Looked up from germline, CDR1 is SEHNR and CDR2 is FQNEAQ (reference sequence). CDR3 bases: TGTGCCAGCAGCCCGGTCGAAAGCAATCAGCCCCAGCATTTT. This codes for CASSPVESNQPQHF. The full variable domain, in which reference TRBV7-9 and TRBJ1-5 provide the parts outside the CDR3, is DTGVSQNPRHKITKRGQNVTFRCDPISEHNRLYWYRQTLGQGPEFLTYFQNEAQLEKSRLLSDRFSAERPKGSFSTLEIQRTEQGDSAMYLCASSPVESNQPQHFGDGTRLSIL.

A single count supports this clonotype. This rearrangement joins TRBV28 to TRBJ1-2; D ambiguous. CDR1 and CDR2 from the germline V gene are MDHEN and SYDVKM. Trimming pared 3 bases from V and 3 bases from J, leaving 11 bases between. The CDR3 totals 14 residues. As DNA, the CDR3 is TGTGCCAGCAGTTTTGCCCAGCAGTACTATGGCTACACCTTC. Its protein is CASSFAQQYYGYTF.

This chain joins TRBV4-1 and TRBJ2-1, with D perhaps given as TRBD1 or TRBD2 (5 bases each). Germline V CDR1 and CDR2: MGHRA, YSYEKL. The CDR3 loop spans 14 amino acids. Trimming cost V 4 bases and J 8 bases, with 15 bases left between them. The CDR3 region is CASSLTFQGDEQFF. The DNA of the CDR3 is TGCGCCAGCAGCCTTACATTCCAGGGAGATGAGCAGTTCTTC.

There are many counts of this clonotype. This chain joins TRBV7-8 and TRBJ2-7; maybe TRBD1 (6 bases). The V gene lost 5 bases and the J gene lost 0 bases, with 14 bases spanning the gap. This CDR3 has 15 residues. Germline V gives CDR1 SGHVS, CDR2 FQNEAQ. CDR3 region: CASSPGVSPSYEQYF. The CDR3 DNA reads TGTGCCAGCAGCCCAGGGGTTTCGCCCTCCTACGAGCAGTACTTC.

This clonotype was seen more than once but under ten times. The chain uses TRBV7-8 and TRBJ2-4; 13 bases match TRBD2. With V trimmed by 4 bases and J by 7 bases, 4 bases remained unmatched. Germline V gives CDR1 SGHVS, CDR2 FQNEAQ. The CDR3 consists of 15 residues. The CDR3 is CASSWTSGGGNIQYF. The CDR3 DNA reads as TGTGCCAGCAGCTGGACTAGCGGGGGAGGGAACATTCAGTACTTC.

This clonotype came up a few times. The chain employs TRBV6-2 or TRBV6-3 and TRBJ2-3; 8 bases agree with TRBD1. The CDR3 sequence is 16 residues long. The V gene's germline CDR1 is MNHEY and CDR2 SVGEGT. The J segment lost 4 bases and the V segment lost 4 bases, leaving 10 bases of the junction unmatched. CDR3 sequence (DNA): TGTGCCAGCAGTTCTCCCGACAGGGGATTCGCAGATACGCAGTATTTT. The encoded protein is CASSSPDRGFADTQYF.

The table lists this clonotype with a few counts. V is TRBV7-9 and J is TRBJ2-7, with 9 positions matching TRBD2. The CDR3 length is 15 residues. In germline, CDR1 is SEHNR, CDR2 FQNEAQ (reference sequence). The J segment lost 3 bases and the V segment lost 5 bases, leaving 8 bases of the junction unmatched. CDR3 coding DNA: TGTGCCAGCAGCCGACTAGCGGTTAATCTCTACGAGCAGTACTTC. Its translation: CASSRLAVNLYEQYF.

The CDR3 reads CASSGSTNTEAFF. CDR3 DNA sequence: TGCGCCAGCAGTGGTAGCACGAACACTGAAGCTTTCTTT. The chain employs TRBV4-1 and TRBJ1-1, with unresolved D. Germline V CDR1 and CDR2: MGHRA, YSYEKL. Deletions cut 6 bases from V and 1 base from J, with 9 bases between. This CDR3 is 13 amino acids long.

The sample holds a few counts of this clonotype. As DNA, the CDR3 is TGTGCCAGCAGCTTTCCGGGCCCCCGGCCCACTGAAGCTTTCTTT. It codes for CASSFPGPRPTEAFF. The V call is TRBV7-9, the J call TRBJ1-1; D gene uncertain. The length of the CDR3 is 15 residues. V dropped 3 bases and J dropped 4 bases, with 15 bases sitting between them. Germline CDR1 reads SEHNR; CDR2 reads FQNEAQ (reference sequence).